This T cell receptor (beta chain) was recorded in a study of cytomegalovirus exposure and HLA in healthy donors. Whole-study findings and limits: In all likelihood, a cluster of highly shared sequence variants was a sequencing artifact. According to the study, roughly 180 TCR beta chains were cytomegalovirus-associated.

Concerning this clone itself: As yet, its antigen is unknown.

It was with 60 Vbeta and 13 Jbeta primers that the PCR ran. Profiling relied on immunoSEQ multiplex PCR, and the TCRdb table lists in-frame clones only, not all of them. The sample contains under 200,000 clones, 75% to 80% of which appear only once. The CDR3 covers 15 residues. Germline assignment: CDR1 SGHRS and CDR2 YFSETQ. J was trimmed by 7 bases and V by 3 bases; bases with no gene match: 8. The source of this sequence is a man in his fifties or sixties in good health and CMV-seropositive. The chain couples TRBV5-1 to TRBJ2-5; TRBD2 matches 11 bases. The sample comprised PBMCs. Here the CDR3 DNA reads TGCGCCAGCAGCTCGAGGACTAGCGGGCAGGGGACCCAGTACTTC. This encodes CASSSRTSGQGTQYF.